A single sample is the source of the 6 T cell receptor beta chains below, sequenced in a study of blood T cell repertoires in COVID-19. Assay: immunoSEQ multiplex PCR; the TCRdb copy retains only in-frame clones and omits some. The table includes roughly 160,000 clones, about 80% detected once. Specimen: peripheral blood. The receptors originated from a woman aged 80 or over with acute or convalescent COVID-19.

As concerns this clone: This same CDR3 is encoded by further DNA sequences in the sample. The gene calls are TRBV5-1 and TRBJ2-7; TRBD1 aligns across 9 bases. The CDR3 extends over 15 amino acids. Germline CDR1 is SGHRS and CDR2 is YFSETQ. The ends lost 4 bases at V and 2 bases at J; junction bases unmatched: 7. CDR3 residues: CASSPAGTGTYEQYF. The DNA for the CDR3 is TGCGCCAGCAGCCCGGCGGGGACAGGGACCTACGAGCAGTACTTC.

The genes are TRBV5-1 and TRBJ2-7, with D perhaps matching TRBD2 (7 bases). The germline V gene has CDR1 SGHRS and CDR2 YFSETQ. The CDR3 spans 14 residues. V was shortened by 0 bases and J by 3 bases, with 10 bases between the two germline ends. As DNA, the CDR3 is TGCGCCAGCAGCTTGGAGGGGGGGCTCTACGAGCAGTACTTC. Its translation is CASSLEGGLYEQYF.

This chain connects TRBV6-2 or TRBV6-3 to TRBJ2-3; unclear D gene. This CDR3 has 15 amino acids. Trimming stripped 2 bases from V and 1 base from J, with 10 bases between. Germline lookup yields CDR1 MNHEY and CDR2 SVGEGT. Here the CDR3 reads CASSYGPARTDTQYF. The CDR3 nucleotides are TGTGCCAGCAGTTACGGGCCGGCTCGCACAGATACGCAGTATTTT.

J is TRBJ1-4 and V is TRBV7-8; D is possibly TRBD1 (5 bases). The CDR3 consists of 17 residues. V lost 1 base to trimming and J lost 0 bases, with 12 bases between them. The germline CDR1 and CDR2 sequences are SGHVS and FQNEAQ. CDR3 nucleotides: TGTGCCAGCAGCTTAGGGACCCAGGGTGCAACTAATGAAAAACTGTTTTTT. The encoded protein is CASSLGTQGATNEKLFF.

CDR3: CAIRVDRVSTGELFF. As DNA, the CDR3 is TGTGCCATCAGGGTCGACAGGGTTAGCACCGGGGAGCTGTTTTTT. The chain uses TRBV10-3 and TRBJ2-2; 7 nucleotides agree with TRBD1. The CDR3 length is 15 residues. The V gene end was trimmed by 6 bases and the J gene end by 4 bases; junction bases not matched to a gene: 8. The germline CDR1 and CDR2 sequences are ENHRY and SYGVKD.

This clone was recorded at least ten times. J is TRBJ2-1 and V is TRBV9; D is perhaps TRBD1 (6 bases). Deletions cut 0 bases from V and 7 bases from J, with 14 bases between. The CDR3 has 15 amino acids. Germline V gene lookup returns CDR1 SGDLS and CDR2 YYNGEE. This CDR3 reads CASSVEGVVGNEQFF. The CDR3 bases are TGTGCCAGCAGCGTAGAGGGGGTCGTAGGAAATGAGCAGTTCTTC.